The TCR beta chain under discussion was sequenced for a study of human T cells and chemical hapten exposure. General study results and limits: Expanded TCRs were compared with controls, and the expanded TCRs formed significantly more large CDR3 similarity clusters.

The time point: patch test 1, 2 weeks after DPC sensitization. Regarding treatment: therapeutic diphenylcyclopropenone sensitization with weekly scalp DPC. Alopecia patients deemed DPC-suitable, aged 18 to 70, excluding pregnancy. V lost 1 base, J lost 0 bases, and 20 bases stayed unmatched. The germline V gene encodes CDR1 SGHRS and CDR2 YFSETQ. CDR3 length: 21 residues. This clonotype was counted only a few times. Its antigen is not known. TCRdb fed the RACE reads into MiXCR, producing one record per CDR3 protein. Among 350,000 or so distinct CDR3 sequences listed, roughly 6.9% were seen once. The origin of this receptor is a woman under 30 with alopecia areata. Some clones in this sample may be carry-over from other donors' samples. The V and J genes are TRBV5-1 and TRBJ2-3; 7 bases are a match to TRBD2. This material consisted of whole blood, taken in connection with sensitization to the hapten diphenylcyclopropenone (DPC). The CDR3 region is CASSLLGGASGNLGSTDTQYF. CDR3 nucleotide sequence: TGCGCCAGCAGCTTGCTTGGAGGGGCTAGCGGTAACCTAGGGAGCACAGATACGCAGTATTTT.